Below, 25 T cell receptor beta chains from the same sample are listed, as sequenced in a study of CD8+ T cells in alopecia areata. Sequencing templates came from extracted RNA that was reverse transcribed into cDNA. Clones were read by immunoSEQ multiplex PCR, and TCRdb kept only the in-frame ones, dropping some. The sample yields some 180,000 clones, more than 55% seen once. The sequenced sample was CD8+ T cells sorted from blood. These receptors all come from a human donor in good health.

The J gene is TRBJ2-2, the V gene TRBV9, with D unclear. This CDR3 contains 13 residues. Per germline, CDR1 SGDLS and CDR2 YYNGEE. V shed 10 bases and J shed 0 bases, with 10 bases lying between them. Here the CDR3 reads CASEWANTGELFF. DNA for the CDR3: TGTGCCTCCGAATGGGCGAACACCGGGGAGCTGTTTTTT.

The gene calls are TRBV27 and TRBJ2-3; the match to TRBD2 covers 12 bases. The V gene end was trimmed by 5 bases and the J gene end by 5 bases; junction bases not matched to a gene: 5. Germline V lookup: CDR1 MNHEY, CDR2 SMNVEV (reference sequence). The CDR3 contains 15 residues. The CDR3 loop reads CASSLTSGGLDTQYF. The CDR3 DNA follows: TGTGCCAGCAGTCTCACTAGCGGGGGGCTAGATACGCAGTATTTT.

The rearrangement joins TRBV6-5 to TRBJ2-1; D not resolved. The CDR3 is made up of 12 amino acids. Germline values: CDR1 MNHEY, CDR2 SVGAGI. Trimming shortened V by 6 bases and J by 7 bases, and 10 bases separated the two germline ends. The CDR3 DNA reads as TGTGCCAGCAGCTACGACGGAAATGAGCAGTTCTTC. Translation: CASSYDGNEQFF.

V is TRBV5-5 and J is TRBJ2-2, with D possibly TRBD1 on 6 matching bases. Trimming took off 3 bases at V and 6 bases at J, with 12 bases between the two ends. This CDR3 has 14 amino acids. From germline, CDR1 is SGHKS and CDR2 YYEKEE (reference sequence). CDR3 sequence: CASSSGVAAGELFF. The DNA of the CDR3 is TGTGCCAGCAGCTCAGGGGTCGCCGCCGGGGAGCTGTTTTTT.

This clone was detected a few times. This sample also contains other DNA sequences that code for the same CDR3. V and J are TRBV5-6 and TRBJ2-5, with D unresolved. V lost 2 bases to trimming and J lost 5 bases, with 4 bases between them. Germline CDR1 and CDR2: SGHDT and YYEEEE. The CDR3 extends over 11 amino acids. CDR3 amino acids: CASSFSETQYF. CDR3 DNA: TGTGCCAGCAGCTTTAGCGAGACCCAGTACTTC.

V and J are TRBV5-6 and TRBJ1-5; D unresolved. Germline CDR1 is SGHDT and CDR2 is YYEEEE. The CDR3 runs to 12 residues. V was trimmed by 4 bases and J by 7 bases, leaving 9 bases between them. This chain's CDR3 is CASSTGPQPQHF. DNA of the CDR3: TGTGCCAGCAGCACGGGCCCGCAGCCCCAGCATTTT.

The genes are TRBV5-5 and TRBJ2-7; D may correspond to TRBD1 or TRBD2 (5 bases each). The CDR3 spans 15 residues. Looked up from germline, CDR1 is SGHKS and CDR2 is YYEKEE (reference sequence). The V gene lost 4 bases and the J gene lost 1 base, with 15 bases spanning the gap. Written as DNA, the CDR3 is TGTGCCAGCAGCACAAGGGGAGCGTCTTCCTACGAGCAGTACTTC. As protein: CASSTRGASSYEQYF.

This clone was recorded a few times. The V gene is TRBV5-1, the J gene TRBJ2-3; weak D call: TRBD2 (7 bases). Germline V gene sequence: CDR1 SGHRS, CDR2 YFSETQ. V lost 4 bases and J lost 2, with 20 bases in between. The CDR3 runs to 17 residues. CDR3 sequence (DNA): TGCGCCAGCAGCCCGGAATTTGGGGGGGCATCCACAGATACGCAGTATTTT. This sequence encodes CASSPEFGGASTDTQYF.

The chain couples TRBV7-9 to TRBJ2-7; no definite D call. CDR3 size: 12 residues. The germline CDR1 and CDR2 sequences are SEHNR and FQNEAQ (reference sequence). Trimming took off 5 bases at V and 5 bases at J, with 10 bases between the two ends. In nucleotides, the CDR3 is TGTGCCAGCAGCCCAGCTCCAGACGAGCAGTACTTC. This gives the protein CASSPAPDEQYF.

The gene calls are TRBV29-1 and TRBJ1-3; D perhaps matches TRBD1 (5 bases). Germline CDR1 reads SQVTM; CDR2 reads ANQGSEA. Deletions cut 6 bases from V and 0 bases from J, with 9 bases between. The CDR3 extends over 13 amino acids. In nucleotides, the CDR3 is TGCAGCGTGGGGCCCAGCTCTGGAAACACCATATATTTT. This sequence encodes CSVGPSSGNTIYF.

V and J are TRBV6-4 and TRBJ2-1; D ambiguous. The germline gives CDR1 MRHNA, CDR2 SNTAGT. Trimming stripped 6 bases from V and 7 bases from J, with 13 bases between. The CDR3 spans 13 residues. The CDR3 DNA follows: TGTGCCAGCAGCCGCGGACCGCTGAATGAGCAGTTCTTC. Translating it yields CASSRGPLNEQFF.

The V call is TRBV7-9, the J call TRBJ2-5, with D possibly TRBD1 on 5 matching bases. The CDR3 is made up of 16 amino acids. The V gene's germline CDR1 is SEHNR and CDR2 FQNEAQ (reference sequence). Trimming cost V 5 bases and J 0 bases, with 16 bases left between them. CDR3: CASSPRLGANQETQYF. The CDR3 DNA reads as TGTGCCAGCAGCCCTCGCTTAGGGGCGAACCAAGAGACCCAGTACTTC.

On this clone: Distinct nucleotide sequences in the sample also encode this CDR3. The V gene is TRBV6-5, the J gene TRBJ2-1; TRBD1 or TRBD2 may be the D gene (6 bases each). This CDR3 is 14 amino acids long. Germline assignment: CDR1 MNHEY and CDR2 SVGAGI. V was trimmed by 4 bases and J by 6 bases, leaving 13 bases between them. CDR3 residues: CASSSTSGANEQFF. The CDR3 coding sequence is TGTGCCAGCAGTTCAACATCGGGGGCCAATGAGCAGTTCTTC.

The rearrangement uses TRBV25-1 and TRBJ2-7; a weak D match, TRBD1 (6 bases). The CDR3 is 12 residues long. Germline V lookup: CDR1 MGHDK, CDR2 SYGVNS. The V end was cut by 6 bases, the J end by 5 bases, with 11 bases between. The DNA of the CDR3 is TGTGCCAGCAGCTTTCCAGGGGACGAGCAGTACTTC. It yields the protein CASSFPGDEQYF.

The J gene is TRBJ2-2, the V gene TRBV30; possibly TRBD2 for D (6 bases). This CDR3 contains 14 residues. The V gene's germline CDR1 is GTSNPN and CDR2 SVGIG (reference sequence). Deletions cut 2 bases from V and 6 bases from J, with 13 bases between. The CDR3, as DNA: TGTGCCTGGAGTCCACCCGGGGGATCCGGGGAGCTGTTTTTT. It is translated as CAWSPPGGSGELFF.

V gene TRBV5-1 combines with J gene TRBJ1-1; the D gene is possibly TRBD1 (5 bases). V dropped 9 bases and J dropped 1 base, with 19 bases sitting between them. The CDR3 covers 15 residues. CDR1 is SGHRS, CDR2 YFSETQ, per germline. The CDR3: CATGVDPQGNTEAFF. CDR3 nucleotides: TGCGCCACCGGGGTGGACCCTCAGGGGAACACTGAAGCTTTCTTT.

V is TRBV7-9 and J is TRBJ2-7, with 8 positions matching TRBD1. This CDR3 region has 15 residues. The trim removed 4 bases at V and 0 bases at J, leaving 5 bases unmatched. CDR1 and CDR2 (germline): SEHNR, FQNEAQ (reference sequence). CDR3 coding DNA: TGTGCCAGCAGCTCCGCCGGGACAGGCTCCTACGAGCAGTACTTC. It yields the protein CASSSAGTGSYEQYF.

V and J are TRBV29-1 and TRBJ2-3; TRBD2 matches at 7 bases. Germline CDR1 SQVTM, CDR2 ANQGSEA. This CDR3 is 16 amino acids long. The J segment lost 0 bases and the V segment lost 4 bases, leaving 10 bases of the junction unmatched. CDR3 bases: TGCAGCGTTGTCGATGGGGAGGGAACTAGCACAGATACGCAGTATTTT. Encoded protein: CSVVDGEGTSTDTQYF.

The chain links TRBV27 to TRBJ1-2; D is unclear. The CDR3 runs to 18 residues. Germline values: CDR1 MNHEY, CDR2 SMNVEV (reference sequence). V was pared by 1 base and J by 5 bases, with 23 bases between. This CDR3 reads CASSLYGEVIEGGYGYTF. CDR3 coding DNA: TGTGCCAGCAGTTTATACGGGGAGGTCATAGAAGGAGGTTATGGCTACACCTTC.

The rearrangement uses TRBV9 and TRBJ2-7, with D possibly called TRBD1 or TRBD2 (5 bases each). The germline V gene encodes CDR1 SGDLS and CDR2 YYNGEE. CDR3 size: 15 residues. V lost 0 bases and J lost 0, with 10 bases in between. The CDR3: CASSVGRDASYEQYF. The CDR3 DNA reads as TGTGCCAGCAGCGTAGGTAGGGACGCCTCCTACGAGCAGTACTTC.

At least ten counts were recorded for this clone. The chain has TRBV29-1 and TRBJ1-2; no clear D. The ends were cut back, 6 bases at V and 5 bases at J, with 7 bases in the middle. The CDR3 totals 10 residues. In germline, CDR1 is SQVTM, CDR2 ANQGSEA. This chain's CDR3 is CSVTGYGYTF. CDR3 DNA sequence: TGCAGCGTCACGGGGTATGGCTACACCTTC.

The J gene is TRBJ2-6, the V gene TRBV4-1; 7 bases fit TRBD2. The ends lost 1 base at V and 3 bases at J; junction bases unmatched: 3. The CDR3 covers 16 residues. Per germline, CDR1 MGHRA and CDR2 YSYEKL. The CDR3 loop reads CASSQGGGGGANVLTF. The DNA of the CDR3 is TGCGCCAGCAGCCAAGGCGGGGGAGGTGGGGCCAACGTCCTGACTTTC.

This clone has a single count. V gene TRBV4-1 combines with J gene TRBJ1-2; D uncertain. CDR3 length: 14 residues. Germline V CDR1 and CDR2: MGHRA, YSYEKL. With 4 bases removed from V and 2 bases from J, the gap between germline ends came to 11 bases. In DNA form, the CDR3 reads TGCGCCAGCAGCCCAACAACGGGGAACTATGGCTACACCTTC. Amino acid sequence: CASSPTTGNYGYTF.

This clone came up a few times. The chain employs TRBV29-1 and TRBJ2-7; 8 bases line up with TRBD1. CDR1 and CDR2 from the germline V gene are SQVTM and ANQGSEA. The CDR3 consists of 13 residues. Trimming cost V 6 bases and J 0 bases; bases outside gene matches: 4. The CDR3 sequence: CSVPGTGSYEQYF. The CDR3 bases are TGCAGCGTCCCCGGGACAGGCTCCTACGAGCAGTACTTC.

J is TRBJ1-2 and V is TRBV19, with D maybe TRBD1 (5 bases). V dropped 5 bases and J dropped 4 bases, with 17 bases sitting between them. This CDR3 is 15 amino acids long. Per germline, CDR1 LNHDA and CDR2 SQIVND (reference sequence). CDR3 protein: CASSPRGTYFYGYTF. CDR3 bases: TGTGCCAGTAGTCCTCGGGGGACGTACTTCTATGGCTACACCTTC.